This T cell receptor beta chain was sequenced for a study of blood T cell repertoires in COVID-19. Overall study context: Sites in the United States, Italy and Spain provided acute and convalescent COVID-19 samples.

In the original analysis: The assay estimated nucleated cells by amplifying reference gene primers. Profiled with immunoSEQ multiplex PCR; TCRdb holds only in-frame clones, not every one. That table supplies the V and J calls and clone size; D and trimming were determined from the DNA. This table holds around 250,000 clones, approximately 88% found once. The J segment lost 9 bases and the V segment lost 3 bases, leaving 16 bases of the junction unmatched. Germline V gene lookup returns CDR1 SGHRS and CDR2 YFSETQ. The CDR3 is 18 amino acids. Which cohort a participant joined came from the clinical history participants gave.

The TCR was taken from a woman aged 40 to 50 with acute COVID-19. Material for sequencing was PBMCs or T cells enriched from blood (not recorded which). The chain has TRBV5-1 and TRBJ1-6, with 9 bases aligning to TRBD1. The CDR3 loop reads CASSYRDRATVNVSPLHF. The CDR3 nucleotides are TGCGCCAGCAGCTACCGGGACAGGGCGACTGTAAATGTTTCACCCCTCCACTTT.